This T cell receptor (beta chain) was documented in a study of blood T cell repertoires in COVID-19. Study information: Samples taken during acute and convalescent COVID-19 were collected in the United States, Italy and Spain. The cDNA or gDNA used as material had been derived from T cells, B-cell-depleted T cells, or PBMCs.

V lost 7 bases, J lost 9 bases, and 10 bases lay in between. Germline CDR1 SQVTM, CDR2 ANQGSEA. The CDR3 runs to 10 residues. Per the authors' pipeline: Reference gene primers were amplified, and this amplification served to estimate nucleated cell counts. This table comes from immunoSEQ multiplex PCR, and its TCRdb copy is limited to in-frame clones, with some not included. That table furnishes V, J and clone size, whereas the DNA furnished D and trimming. The sample shows approximately 88,000 clones, about three quarters of them seen only once. The specimen was peripheral blood. The TCR was taken from a human donor in a cohort sampled during active COVID-19. The rearrangement joins TRBV29-1 to TRBJ2-1; D is uncertain. The CDR3 protein is CSGMHSEQFF. The CDR3 coding sequence is TGCAGCGGTATGCATAGTGAGCAGTTCTTC.